Sequencing of this TCR beta chain was carried out in a study of T cell repertoires in cytomegalovirus infection. Study context: Public TCR beta signatures were indicative of both CMV infection and a matching HLA type. Study-level findings and limits: Within the response measured ex vivo, HLA-C-restricted CMV-specific TCR beta clonotypes were dominant.

About this clonotype: As yet, its antigen is unknown.

The CDR3 runs 13 residues. The V gene end was trimmed by 8 bases and the J gene end by 2 bases; junction bases not matched to a gene: 5. The germline CDR1 and CDR2 sequences are SNHLY and FYNNEI. TCRdb passed the reads through MiXCR, listing each CDR3 protein once. The repertoire includes fewer than 350,000 distinct CDR3 sequences, about a sixth of them detected once, and around 12% sits in the top ten. The sample comprised PBMCs. This TCR was sampled from a human donor in good health (CMV status not recorded). Some clones in this sample may be carry-over from other donors' samples. The rearrangement links TRBV2 to TRBJ2-5; TRBD1 matches 7 bases. The CDR3 nucleotides are TGTGCCAGCCAGGGACAGCCTCAAGAGACCCAGTACTTC. It specifies CASQGQPQETQYF.